This T cell receptor (beta chain) was sequenced for a study of shared clonotypes between healthy human individuals. TCRdb's table, derived via immunoSEQ multiplex PCR, lists solely in-frame clones and lacks some. Of 1 million to 1.2 million clones listed, roughly 80% were seen once; the top ten hold about 0.89%. This CDR3 region has 16 residues. CDR1 and CDR2 from the germline V gene are MNHNS and SASEGT. Deletions cut 3 bases from V and 6 bases from J, with 20 bases between. This receptor was identified in a man aged 18-30 years in good health. Some clones in this sample may be carry-over from other donors' samples. This chain connects TRBV6-1 to TRBJ1-2; D perhaps matches TRBD1 (5 bases). The specimen sequenced was memory CD4+ T cells from PBMCs. Subset reported: CD45RA-negative fraction. CDR3 sequence reads: CASSDQRRGLGDGYTF. The CDR3, as DNA: TGTGCCAGCAGTGACCAGCGAAGGGGCTTGGGAGATGGCTACACCTTC.